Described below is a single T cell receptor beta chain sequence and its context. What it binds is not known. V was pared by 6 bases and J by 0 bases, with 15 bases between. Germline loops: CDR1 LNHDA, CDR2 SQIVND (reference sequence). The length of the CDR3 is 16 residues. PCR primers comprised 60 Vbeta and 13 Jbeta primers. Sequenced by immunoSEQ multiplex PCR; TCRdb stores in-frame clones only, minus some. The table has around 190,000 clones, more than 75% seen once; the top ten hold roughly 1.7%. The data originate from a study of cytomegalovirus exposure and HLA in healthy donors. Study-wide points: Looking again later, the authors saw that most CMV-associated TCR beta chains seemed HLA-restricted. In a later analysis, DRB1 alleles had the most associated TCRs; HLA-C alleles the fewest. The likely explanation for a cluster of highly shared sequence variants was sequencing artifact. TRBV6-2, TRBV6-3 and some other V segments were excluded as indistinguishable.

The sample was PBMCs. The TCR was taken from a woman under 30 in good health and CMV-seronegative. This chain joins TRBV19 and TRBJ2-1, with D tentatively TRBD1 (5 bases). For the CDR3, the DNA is TGTGCCAGTAGATTAACAGGTGCGAGCTCCTACAATGAGCAGTTCTTC. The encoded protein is CASRLTGASSYNEQFF.